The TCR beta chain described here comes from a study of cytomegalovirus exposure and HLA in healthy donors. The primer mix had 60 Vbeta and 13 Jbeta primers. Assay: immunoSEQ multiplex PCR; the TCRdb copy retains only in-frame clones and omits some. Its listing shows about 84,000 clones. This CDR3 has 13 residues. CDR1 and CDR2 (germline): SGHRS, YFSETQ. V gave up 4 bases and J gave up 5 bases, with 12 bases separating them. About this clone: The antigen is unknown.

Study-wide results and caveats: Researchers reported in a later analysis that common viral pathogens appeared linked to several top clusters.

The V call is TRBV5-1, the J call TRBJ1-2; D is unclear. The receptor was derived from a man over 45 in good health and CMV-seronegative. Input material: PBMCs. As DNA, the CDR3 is TGCGCCAGCAGCCAGGAACAACCTTATGGCTACACCTTC. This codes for CASSQEQPYGYTF. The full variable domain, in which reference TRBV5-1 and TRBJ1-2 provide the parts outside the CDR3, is KAGVTQTPRYLIKTRGQQVTLSCSPISGHRSVSWYQQTPGQGLQFLFEYFSETQRNKGNFPGRFSGRQFSNSRSEMNVSTLELGDSALYLCASSQEQPYGYTFGSGTRLTVV.